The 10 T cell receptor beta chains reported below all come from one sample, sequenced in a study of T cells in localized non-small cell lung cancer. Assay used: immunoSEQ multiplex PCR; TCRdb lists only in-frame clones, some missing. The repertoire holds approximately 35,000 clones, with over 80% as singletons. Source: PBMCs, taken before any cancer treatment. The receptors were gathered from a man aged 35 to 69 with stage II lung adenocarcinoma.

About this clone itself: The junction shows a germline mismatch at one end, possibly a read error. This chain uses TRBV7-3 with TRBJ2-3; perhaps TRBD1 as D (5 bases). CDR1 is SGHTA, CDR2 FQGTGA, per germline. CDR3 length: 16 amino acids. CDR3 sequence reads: CASNLKNRRVTDTQYF. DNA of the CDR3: TGTGCCAGCAACTTAAAGAACCGCAGGGTCACAGATACGCAGTATTTT. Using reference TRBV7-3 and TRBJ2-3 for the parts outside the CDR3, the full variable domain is GAGVSQTPSNKVTEKGKYVELRCDPISGHTALYWYRQSLGQGPEFLIYFQGTGAADDSGLPNDRFFAVRPEGSVSTLKIQRTERGDSAVYLCASNLKNRRVTDTQYFGPGTRLTVL.

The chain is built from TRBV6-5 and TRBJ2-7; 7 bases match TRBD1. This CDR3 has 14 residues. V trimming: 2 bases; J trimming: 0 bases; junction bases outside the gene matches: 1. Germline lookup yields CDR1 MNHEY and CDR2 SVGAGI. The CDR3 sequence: CASSYGTDSYEQYF. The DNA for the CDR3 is TGTGCCAGCAGTTACGGGACAGACTCCTACGAGCAGTACTTC.

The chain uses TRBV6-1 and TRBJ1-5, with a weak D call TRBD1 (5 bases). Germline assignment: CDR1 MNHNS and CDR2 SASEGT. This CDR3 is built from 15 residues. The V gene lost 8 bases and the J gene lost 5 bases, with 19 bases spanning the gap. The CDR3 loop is CASGKGPPADQPQHF. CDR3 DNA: TGTGCCAGCGGGAAGGGACCTCCTGCTGATCAGCCCCAGCATTTT.

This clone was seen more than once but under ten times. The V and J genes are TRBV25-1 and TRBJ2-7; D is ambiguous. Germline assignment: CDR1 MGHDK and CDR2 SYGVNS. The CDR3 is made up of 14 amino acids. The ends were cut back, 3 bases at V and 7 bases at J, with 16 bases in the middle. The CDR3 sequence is CASSDGTKIHEQYF. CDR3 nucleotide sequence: TGTGCCAGCAGTGATGGTACCAAAATCCATGAGCAGTACTTC.

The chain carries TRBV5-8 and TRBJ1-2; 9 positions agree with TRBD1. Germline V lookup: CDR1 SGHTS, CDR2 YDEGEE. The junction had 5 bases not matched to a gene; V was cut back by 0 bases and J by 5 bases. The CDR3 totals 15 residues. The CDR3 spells CASSLAGTGLYGYTF. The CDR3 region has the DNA TGTGCCAGCAGCTTGGCCGGGACAGGGCTTTATGGCTACACCTTC.

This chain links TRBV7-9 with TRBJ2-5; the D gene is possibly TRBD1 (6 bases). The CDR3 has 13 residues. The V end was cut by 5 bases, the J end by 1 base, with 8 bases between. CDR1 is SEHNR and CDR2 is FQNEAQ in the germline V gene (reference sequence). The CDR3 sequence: CASSRTAQETQYF. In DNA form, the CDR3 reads TGTGCCAGCAGCCGGACAGCCCAAGAGACCCAGTACTTC.

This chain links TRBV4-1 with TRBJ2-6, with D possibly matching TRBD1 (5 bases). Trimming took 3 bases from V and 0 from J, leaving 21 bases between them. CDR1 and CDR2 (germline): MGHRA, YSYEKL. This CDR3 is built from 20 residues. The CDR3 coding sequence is TGCGCCAGCAGCCATTCCCCCCTCAGGGCGCTTTCCTCTGGGGCCAACGTCCTGACTTTC. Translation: CASSHSPLRALSSGANVLTF.

DNA for the CDR3: TGTGCCAGCAGCTTAGCAAGGGACAGGGTTTTCCTACGGCCAGATACGCAGTATTTT. Amino acids: CASSLARDRVFLRPDTQYF. The gene calls are TRBV11-2 and TRBJ2-3, with TRBD1 matching 9 bases. CDR1 is SGHAT and CDR2 is FQNNGV in the germline V gene. The CDR3 runs 19 residues. V trimming: 1 base; J trimming: 4 bases; junction bases outside the gene matches: 15. The variable domain in full, completed from reference TRBV11-2 and TRBJ2-3, reads EAGVAQSPRYKIIEKRQSVAFWCNPISGHATLYWYQQILGQGPKLLIQFQNNGVVDDSQLPKDRFSAERLKGVDSTLKIQPAKLEDSAVYLCASSLARDRVFLRPDTQYFGPGTRLTVL.

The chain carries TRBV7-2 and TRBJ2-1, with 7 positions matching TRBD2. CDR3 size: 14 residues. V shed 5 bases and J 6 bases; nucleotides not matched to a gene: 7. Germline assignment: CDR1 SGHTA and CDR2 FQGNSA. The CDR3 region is CASSRGLAVNEQFF. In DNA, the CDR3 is TGTGCCAGCAGCCGTGGGCTAGCGGTCAATGAGCAGTTCTTC.

The CDR3 coding sequence is TGTGCCAGCAGCTTAGGACCAGGGGCTTCCTCCGGGGCCAACGTCCTGACTTTC. It codes for CASSLGPGASSGANVLTF. This chain joins TRBV5-4 and TRBJ2-6; D might be TRBD1 (6 bases). CDR3 length: 18 amino acids. Deletions cut 2 bases from V and 4 bases from J, with 19 bases between. Germline V gene lookup returns CDR1 SGHNT and CDR2 YYREEE (reference sequence).